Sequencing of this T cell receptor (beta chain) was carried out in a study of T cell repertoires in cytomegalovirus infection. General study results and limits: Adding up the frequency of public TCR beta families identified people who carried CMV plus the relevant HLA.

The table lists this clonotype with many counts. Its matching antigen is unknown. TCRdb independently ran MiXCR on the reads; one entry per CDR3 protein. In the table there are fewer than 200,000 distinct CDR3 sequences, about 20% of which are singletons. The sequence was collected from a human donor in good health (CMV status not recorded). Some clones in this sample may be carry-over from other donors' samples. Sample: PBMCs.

The CDR3 DNA follows: TGTGCCAGCAGCCCTTCCCAACTAGCGCTAGGGGACAATGAGCAGTTCTTC. It codes for CASSPSQLALGDNEQFF. The rearrangement uses TRBV11-2 and TRBJ2-1; 7 bases fit TRBD2. The CDR3 length is 17 residues. Germline V gives CDR1 SGHAT, CDR2 FQNNGV. After removal of 5 bases from V and 5 bases from J, the junction contained 15 bases not matched to a gene.